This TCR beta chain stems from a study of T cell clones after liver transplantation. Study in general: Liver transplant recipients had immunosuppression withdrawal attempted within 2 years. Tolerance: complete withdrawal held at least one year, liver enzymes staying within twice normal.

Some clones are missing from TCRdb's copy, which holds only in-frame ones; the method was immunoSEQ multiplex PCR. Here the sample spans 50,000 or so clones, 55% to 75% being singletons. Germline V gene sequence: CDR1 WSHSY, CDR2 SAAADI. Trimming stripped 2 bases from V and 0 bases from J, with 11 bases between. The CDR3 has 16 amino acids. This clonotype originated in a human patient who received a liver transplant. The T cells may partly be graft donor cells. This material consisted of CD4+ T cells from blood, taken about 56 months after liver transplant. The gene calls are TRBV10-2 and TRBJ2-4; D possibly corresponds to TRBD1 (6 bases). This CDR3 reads CASSERTALAKNIQYF. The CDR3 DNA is TGCGCCAGCAGTGAGAGGACAGCCCTAGCCAAAAACATTCAGTACTTC.